Below are 32 T cell receptor beta chains sequenced from a single sample in a study of quantifying T cell responses using KT2 cells. About the research overall: TCR alpha and beta constant-region primers primed reverse transcription of RNA.

A single-stranded UMI oligo with SP2 sequence was ligated to cDNA 3' ends. An equimolar mix of RC1.1 and RC1.2 primed the beta chain across TRBC1 and TRBC2. TCRdb reprocessed the UMI-ligation and nested PCR reads via MiXCR and lists one record per CDR3 protein. The sample includes 39,000 or so distinct CDR3 sequences, approximately 15% of them seen just once. The specimen sequenced was PBMCs spiked with cells of the T cell clone KT2. The receptors here all came from a human donor.

Only a few counts were recorded for this clonotype. This chain joins TRBV12-3 or TRBV12-4 and TRBJ1-1; no clear D. The CDR3 sequence is 13 residues long. Trimming removed 7 bases from V and 5 bases from J, with 14 bases in between. The CDR3 is CASKPFGRTEAFF. CDR3 DNA sequence: TGTGCCAGCAAGCCCTTCGGGAGAACTGAAGCTTTCTTT.

This chain links TRBV25-1 with TRBJ2-3, with D possibly matching TRBD2 (6 bases). V lost 3 bases and J 2 bases, leaving 9 bases between the germline ends. Germline loops: CDR1 MGHDK, CDR2 SYGVNS. This CDR3 is built from 14 residues. The CDR3 DNA reads TGTGCCAGCAGTGAGGCGGGATCCACAGATACGCAGTATTTT. This gives the protein CASSEAGSTDTQYF.

This clonotype has just a few counts. The chain links TRBV7-9 to TRBJ2-2; 9 bases are shared with TRBD1. J lost 7 bases, V lost 4 bases, and 7 bases had no gene match. From germline, CDR1 is SEHNR and CDR2 FQNEAQ (reference sequence). CDR3 length equals 15 residues. Here the CDR3 DNA reads TGTGCCAGCAGCTCCTACAGGGGGCGAGGCGGGGAGCTGTTTTTT. Its protein is CASSSYRGRGGELFF.

This clonotype was recorded once. The CDR3 nucleotides read TGTGCCAGCAGCTCAGACAGAAGTAATGAAAAACTGTTTTTT. Its protein product is CASSSDRSNEKLFF. The chain uses TRBV5-5 and TRBJ1-4; possibly TRBD1 for D (5 bases). Germline CDR1 and CDR2: SGHKS and YYEKEE (reference sequence). V lost 3 bases and J lost 4, with 10 bases in between. The CDR3 is 14 residues long.

The CDR3 DNA reads TGTGCCAGCAGTTTGTATAGCGGGAGCCATGAGCAGTTCTTC. Its translation is CASSLYSGSHEQFF. This chain joins TRBV12-3 or TRBV12-4 and TRBJ2-1; 9 nucleotides match TRBD2. V shed 3 bases, J shed 8 bases, and the junction held 5 bases outside the gene matches. The CDR3 contains 14 residues.

This chain's CDR3 is CASSLRTSGNTDTQYF. The CDR3 DNA follows: TGTGCCAGCTCACTCCGGACTAGCGGGAACACAGATACGCAGTATTTT. V gene TRBV18 combines with J gene TRBJ2-3, with 12 bases matching TRBD2. CDR3 size: 16 residues. CDR1 is KGHSH, CDR2 LQKENI, per germline. Trimming removed 4 bases from V and 2 bases from J; junction bases left unmatched: 4.

In this sample, this clonotype turned up many times. V and J are TRBV6-2 or TRBV6-3 and TRBJ2-3; 7 nucleotides align to TRBD2. Germline V lookup: CDR1 MNHEY, CDR2 SVGEGT. J gave up 0 bases and V 2 bases, and 5 bases lay outside the gene matches. The CDR3 is 16 residues long. The CDR3 sequence: CASSYGLADSTDTQYF. CDR3 nucleotides: TGTGCCAGCAGTTACGGGCTAGCGGATAGCACAGATACGCAGTATTTT.

The sample holds a few counts of this clonotype. V and J are TRBV7-2 and TRBJ1-5, with D possibly being TRBD1 (6 bases). Trimming stripped 2 bases from V and 3 bases from J, with 8 bases between. CDR1 SGHTA and CDR2 FQGNSA come from the germline V gene. The CDR3 is made up of 14 amino acids. CDR3 nucleotide sequence: TGTGCCAGCAGCTTAAACAGGGTCAATCAGCCCCAGCATTTT. Amino acid sequence: CASSLNRVNQPQHF. The variable domain in full, completed from reference TRBV7-2 and TRBJ1-5, reads GAGVSQSPSNKVTEKGKDVELRCDPISGHTALYWYRQSLGQGLEFLIYFQGNSAPDKSGLPSDRFSAERTGGSVSTLTIQRTQQEDSAVYLCASSLNRVNQPQHFGDGTRLSIL.

This sequence joins TRBV6-5 and TRBJ1-6; 12 nucleotides agree with TRBD1. CDR1 and CDR2 from the germline V gene are MNHEY and SVGAGI. The trim removed 6 bases at V and 10 bases at J, leaving 4 bases unmatched. The length of the CDR3 is 14 residues. In nucleotides, the CDR3 is TGTGCCAGCAGGGGGGGGACAGGGGGCTCACCCCTCCACTTT. Encoded protein: CASRGGTGGSPLHF.

This clonotype has more than one count but fewer than ten. The chain joins TRBV20-1 to TRBJ1-1, with unresolved D. The CDR3 extends over 14 amino acids. V was trimmed by 3 bases and J by 3 bases, leaving 14 bases between them. From germline, CDR1 is DFQATT and CDR2 SNEGSKA (reference sequence). CDR3 in amino acids: CSARTRLEDTEAFF. Here the CDR3 DNA reads TGCAGTGCTAGGACCAGGTTAGAGGACACTGAAGCTTTCTTT.

There are a few counts of this clonotype. The rearrangement links TRBV4-2 to TRBJ2-7; D remains unclear. Germline V gene sequence: CDR1 LGHNA, CDR2 YNFKEQ. CDR3 length: 16 amino acids. V gave up 4 bases and J gave up 1 base, with 17 bases separating them. The DNA for the CDR3 is TGTGCCAGCAGCCCCGAAACAAGGGATGGGTCCTACGAGCAGTACTTC. It specifies CASSPETRDGSYEQYF.

This clonotype was recorded many times. This sequence joins TRBV5-1 and TRBJ2-7; D unclear. Germline V CDR1 and CDR2: SGHRS, YFSETQ. The CDR3 totals 12 residues. Trimming removed 4 bases at V and 2 bases at J, with 7 bases between. Written as DNA, the CDR3 is TGCGCCAGCAGCGACAAAACCTACGAGCAGTACTTC. Its translation: CASSDKTYEQYF.

This clonotype was seen a few times. The chain employs TRBV5-1 and TRBJ2-7; 8 bases map to TRBD1. V lost 4 bases to trimming and J lost 3 bases; unmatched junction nucleotides: 6. The V gene's germline CDR1 is SGHRS and CDR2 YFSETQ. The CDR3 consists of 14 residues. CDR3 sequence reads: CASSQDREIYEQYF. The DNA for the CDR3 is TGCGCCAGCAGCCAGGACAGGGAGATCTACGAGCAGTACTTC.

This clonotype was detected only a few times. The DNA of the CDR3 is TGTGCCTGGGAGACGGGGCAGGGCACCTACGAGCAGTACTTC. Encoded protein: CAWETGQGTYEQYF. The rearrangement uses TRBV30 and TRBJ2-7, with D tentatively TRBD1 or TRBD2 (5 bases each). This CDR3 region has 14 residues. V lost 5 bases and J lost 2, with 16 bases in between. CDR1 GTSNPN and CDR2 SVGIG come from the germline V gene (reference sequence).

This chain links TRBV12-3 or TRBV12-4 with TRBJ1-5, with D hard to call. The CDR3 contains 17 residues. V lost 4 bases and J lost 2, with 18 bases in between. This CDR3 is CASSSAQREAGNQPQHF. The CDR3 coding sequence is TGTGCCAGCAGTTCAGCTCAACGGGAGGCGGGCAATCAGCCCCAGCATTTT.

This clonotype was seen a handful of times. V gene TRBV5-1 combines with J gene TRBJ1-1; no firm D call. The CDR3 loop spans 14 amino acids. Germline V gene lookup returns CDR1 SGHRS and CDR2 YFSETQ. Trimming pared 4 bases from V and 6 bases from J, leaving 16 bases between. The CDR3 DNA sequence: TGCGCCAGCAGCCCATTGCCGAACGTGGCTGAAGCTTTCTTT. Amino acid sequence: CASSPLPNVAEAFF.

Many counts were recorded for this clonotype. The chain uses TRBV10-3 and TRBJ2-7; D may be TRBD2 (5 bases). The CDR3 extends over 14 amino acids. Trimming removed 7 bases from V and 2 bases from J, with 15 bases in between. Per germline, CDR1 ENHRY and CDR2 SYGVKD. The CDR3 DNA sequence: TGTGCCATCAAGCATCCGGGGAACCCCTACGAGCAGTACTTC. It encodes CAIKHPGNPYEQYF.

This clonotype occurred many times. The genes are TRBV7-2 and TRBJ2-2, with 9 nucleotides matching TRBD1. CDR1 and CDR2 from the germline V gene are SGHTA and FQGNSA. The CDR3 length is 18 residues. Losses at the gene ends were 3 bases for V and 5 bases for J; bases not matched to a gene: 13. The CDR3 nucleotides are TGTGCCAGCAGCTTGGGGTTGGGACAGGGATCTTGGACCGGGGAGCTGTTTTTT. Encoded protein: CASSLGLGQGSWTGELFF.

V gene TRBV2 combines with J gene TRBJ1-3; unclear D gene. The CDR3 length is 12 residues. Germline CDR1 and CDR2: SNHLY and FYNNEI. Trimming shortened V by 5 bases and J by 7 bases, and 9 bases separated the two germline ends. The CDR3 bases are TGTGCCAGCAGTTTAGACGAGAACACCATATATTTT. Amino acids: CASSLDENTIYF. Using reference TRBV2 and TRBJ1-3 for the parts outside the CDR3, the full variable domain is EPEVTQTPSHQVTQMGQEVILRCVPISNHLYFYWYRQILGQKVEFLVSFYNNEISEKSEIFDDQFSVERPDGSNFTLKIRSTKLEDSAMYFCASSLDENTIYFGEGSWLTVV.

The rearrangement links TRBV5-1 to TRBJ2-5; D not resolved. The CDR3 is made up of 12 amino acids. Trimming removed 4 bases at V and 5 bases at J, with 9 bases between. Germline V lookup: CDR1 SGHRS, CDR2 YFSETQ. The CDR3 reads CASSAPSETQYF. CDR3 DNA: TGCGCCAGCAGCGCCCCCTCGGAGACCCAGTACTTC.

The CDR3 protein is CASSSGGAEYGYTF. The DNA for the CDR3 is TGTGCCAGCAGCTCAGGGGGCGCAGAATATGGCTACACCTTC. This chain connects TRBV7-6 to TRBJ1-2; 8 bases match TRBD1. This CDR3 has 14 residues. J gave up 5 bases and V 4 bases, and 6 bases lay outside the gene matches. CDR1 SGHVS and CDR2 FNYEAQ come from the germline V gene.

This clonotype was observed a few times. The J gene is TRBJ1-2, the V gene TRBV7-2; D gene ambiguous. The CDR3 runs 15 residues. In germline, CDR1 is SGHTA, CDR2 FQGNSA. The ends were cut back, 1 base at V and 3 bases at J, with 12 bases in the middle. The CDR3 region has the DNA TGTGCCAGCAGCTTAGGAGGGAACCGAGACTATGGCTACACCTTC. Its translation: CASSLGGNRDYGYTF.

This clonotype has just a few counts. The chain carries TRBV5-4 and TRBJ2-2, with 7 bases fitting TRBD1. CDR1 and CDR2 (germline): SGHNT, YYREEE (reference sequence). V trimming: 4 bases; J trimming: 6 bases; junction bases outside the gene matches: 9. This CDR3 spans 15 amino acids. The CDR3 protein is CASSGGGRGSGELFF. For the CDR3, the DNA is TGTGCCAGCAGCGGCGGCGGCAGGGGGTCCGGGGAGCTGTTTTTT.

This clonotype has only a few counts. The gene calls are TRBV2 and TRBJ1-5; D perhaps matches TRBD1 (5 bases). Germline CDR1 reads SNHLY; CDR2 reads FYNNEI. The length of the CDR3 is 12 residues. V gave up 7 bases and J gave up 8 bases, with 12 bases separating them. The CDR3 DNA is TGTGCCAGCACCACAACGGGGGAGCCCCAGCATTTT. Translated, it gives CASTTTGEPQHF.

The chain employs TRBV7-9 and TRBJ2-5; 11 positions agree with TRBD1. This CDR3 comprises 16 residues. CDR1 SEHNR and CDR2 FQNEAQ come from the germline V gene (reference sequence). After removal of 2 bases from V and 5 bases from J, the junction contained 7 bases not matched to a gene. The CDR3 coding sequence is TGTGCCAGCAGCTTACCGAGGACAGGGGGCGGCGAGACCCAGTACTTC. This encodes CASSLPRTGGGETQYF.

The chain joins TRBV10-2 to TRBJ2-3; D not certain. Deletions cut 4 bases from V and 5 bases from J, with 19 bases between. Germline lookup yields CDR1 WSHSY and CDR2 SAAADI. The CDR3 is 16 amino acids. CDR3 residues: CASSVSARGWGDTQYF. The DNA of the CDR3 is TGCGCCAGCAGTGTCTCGGCCCGAGGCTGGGGAGATACGCAGTATTTT.

The table lists this clonotype with a few counts. J is TRBJ1-2 and V is TRBV12-3 or TRBV12-4, with D perhaps matching TRBD1 (6 bases). V shed 5 bases and J shed 10 bases, with 14 bases lying between them. CDR3 length equals 12 residues. In nucleotides, the CDR3 is TGTGCCAGCAGTCCCGGGCGGGGGGCCTACACCTTC. This translates into CASSPGRGAYTF.

The gene calls are TRBV14 and TRBJ2-7; 9 nucleotides align to TRBD2. Trimming cost V 1 base and J 12 bases; bases outside gene matches: 4. This CDR3 is 12 amino acids long. Germline V lookup: CDR1 SGHDN, CDR2 FVKESK. The CDR3 sequence is CASSQGSGSRYF. CDR3 bases: TGTGCCAGCAGCCAAGGTAGCGGGAGCAGGTACTTC.

This clonotype was counted ten times or more. The J gene is TRBJ2-1, the V gene TRBV6-4; maybe TRBD2 (5 bases). Trimming cost V 2 bases and J 0 bases, with 5 bases left between them. The CDR3 runs to 14 residues. CDR1 MRHNA and CDR2 SNTAGT come from the germline V gene. The CDR3 protein is CASSDGSSYNEQFF. DNA for the CDR3: TGTGCCAGCAGTGACGGGAGCTCCTACAATGAGCAGTTCTTC.

This clonotype occurred a few times. The rearrangement uses TRBV6-6 and TRBJ1-2; 7 nucleotides line up with TRBD1. V shed 8 bases, J shed 0 bases, and the junction held 3 bases outside the gene matches. CDR1 is MNHNY, CDR2 SVGAGI, per germline (reference sequence). The CDR3 is 13 amino acids. The chain's CDR3 is CASRDRANYGYTF. The CDR3 bases are TGTGCCAGCCGTGACAGGGCTAACTATGGCTACACCTTC.

There are a few counts of this clonotype. In nucleotides, the CDR3 is TGTGCCAGCTCGGTATGGGGATACCGCTCCTACGAGCAGTACTTC. It specifies CASSVWGYRSYEQYF. V and J are TRBV27 and TRBJ2-7; no clear D gene. The CDR3 extends over 15 amino acids. Trimming took 8 bases from V and 0 from J, leaving 17 bases between them. Germline loops: CDR1 MNHEY, CDR2 SMNVEV (reference sequence).

This clonotype was counted ten times or more. This rearrangement joins TRBV11-3 to TRBJ2-1; 8 positions match TRBD2. Germline V gene lookup returns CDR1 SGHNT and CDR2 YENEEA. CDR3 length: 16 amino acids. The V segment lost 4 bases and the J segment 7 bases; nucleotides outside the gene matches: 12. CDR3 residues: CASSSDGREGKNEQFF. CDR3 DNA: TGTGCCAGCAGCTCAGACGGGAGGGAGGGCAAGAATGAGCAGTTCTTC.